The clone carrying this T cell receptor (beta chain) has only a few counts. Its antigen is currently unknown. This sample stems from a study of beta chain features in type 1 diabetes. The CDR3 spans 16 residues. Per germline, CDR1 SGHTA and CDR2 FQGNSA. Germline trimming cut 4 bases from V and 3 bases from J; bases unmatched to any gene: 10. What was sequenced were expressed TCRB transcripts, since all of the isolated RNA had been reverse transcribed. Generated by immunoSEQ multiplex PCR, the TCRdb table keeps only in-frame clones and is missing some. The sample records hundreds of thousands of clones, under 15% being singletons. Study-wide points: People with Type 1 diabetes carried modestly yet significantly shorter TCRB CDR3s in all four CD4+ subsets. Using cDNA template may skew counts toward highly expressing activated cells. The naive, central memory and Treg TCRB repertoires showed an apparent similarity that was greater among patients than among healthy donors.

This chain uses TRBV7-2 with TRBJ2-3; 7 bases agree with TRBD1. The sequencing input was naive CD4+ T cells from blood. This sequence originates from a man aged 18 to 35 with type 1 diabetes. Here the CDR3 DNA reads TGTGCCAGCAGCTCCCTGACAGGGACGGGAACAGATACGCAGTATTTT. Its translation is CASSSLTGTGTDTQYF.